Reported below is one TCR beta chain. Profiled with immunoSEQ multiplex PCR; TCRdb holds only in-frame clones, not every one. The table lists about 120,000 clones, about 85% of them singletons. CDR1 KGHSH and CDR2 LQKENI come from the germline V gene. This CDR3 contains 14 residues. V was clipped by 5 bases and J by 4 bases, with 13 bases between them. The entry originates in a study of blood T cell repertoires in COVID-19. V and J are TRBV18 and TRBJ2-3; tentative D call: TRBD1 (7 bases). The sample comprised peripheral blood. This clonotype was obtained from a man aged 40-49 years with acute or convalescent COVID-19. The CDR3 loop reads CASSEQGTADTQYF. As DNA, the CDR3 is TGTGCCAGCTCAGAACAGGGGACTGCAGATACGCAGTATTTT.